This T cell receptor (beta chain) was found in a study of T cell repertoires in cytomegalovirus infection. For this clonotype: Its antigen remains unknown.

With 5 bases removed from V and 7 bases from J, the gap between germline ends came to 6 bases. Per germline, CDR1 SEHNR and CDR2 FQNEAQ (reference sequence). The CDR3 extends over 12 amino acids. Via MiXCR, TCRdb re-called the reads, giving one row per CDR3 protein. The top ten clones hold more than 55% of a sample with 50,000 or so distinct CDR3 sequences, 20% of them seen once. This TCR derives from a human donor in good health (CMV status not recorded). Some clones in this sample may be carry-over from other donors' samples. Sequencing used CD8+ T cells from cultured PBMCs, obtained from culture after CMV antigen stimulation. The chain carries TRBV7-9 and TRBJ1-6; no clear D gene. Here the CDR3 DNA reads TGTGCCAGCAGCCCGGGGAATTCACCCCTCCACTTT. Translation gives CASSPGNSPLHF.